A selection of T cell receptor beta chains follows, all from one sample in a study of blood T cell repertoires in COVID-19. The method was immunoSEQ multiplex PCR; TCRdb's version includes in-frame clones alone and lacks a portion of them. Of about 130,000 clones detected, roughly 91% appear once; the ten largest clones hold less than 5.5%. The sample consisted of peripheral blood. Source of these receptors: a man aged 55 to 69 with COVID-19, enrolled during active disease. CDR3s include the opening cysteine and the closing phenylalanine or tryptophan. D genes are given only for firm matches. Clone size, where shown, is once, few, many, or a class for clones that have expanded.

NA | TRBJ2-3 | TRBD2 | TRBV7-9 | TGTGCCAGCAGCTTTAGCGGGGGAGGGACAGATACGCAGTATTTT | CASSFSGGGTDTQYF
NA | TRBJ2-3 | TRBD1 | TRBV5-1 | TGCGCCAGCAGTTTCGGGACAGGGACAGATACGCAGTATTTT | CASSFGTGTDTQYF
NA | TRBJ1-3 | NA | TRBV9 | TGTGCCAGCAGCGTAGATCAAGGGACTGCAAACACCATATATTTT | CASSVDQGTANTIYF
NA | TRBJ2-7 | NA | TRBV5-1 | TGCGCCAGCAGCTTGGTGGGGAAACTAGTATCCGAGCAGTACTTC | CASSLVGKLVSEQYF
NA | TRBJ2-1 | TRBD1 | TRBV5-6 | TGTGCCAGCAGCCCAGGGGGCAGGCCCCGACCTCAGTTCTTC | CASSPGGRPRPQFF
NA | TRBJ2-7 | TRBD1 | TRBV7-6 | TGTGCCAGCAGCACCCGACAGGGAAGCGACGAGCAGTACTTC | CASSTRQGSDEQYF
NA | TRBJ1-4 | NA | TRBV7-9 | TGTGCCAGCAGCCCGACACGTACTAATGAAAAACTGTTTTTT | CASSPTRTNEKLFF
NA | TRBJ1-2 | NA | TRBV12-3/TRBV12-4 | TGTGCCAGCAGTTTTGGGGAGGGCTATGGCTACACCTTC | CASSFGEGYGYTF
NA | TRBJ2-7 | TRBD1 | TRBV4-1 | TGCGCCAGCAGCCAGGTACAGGGGGGCTACGAGCAGTACTTC | CASSQVQGGYEQYF
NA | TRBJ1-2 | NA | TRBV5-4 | TGTGCCAGCAGCTTCTCGCAGGGAAACTATGGCTACACCTTC | CASSFSQGNYGYTF
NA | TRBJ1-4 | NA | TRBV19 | TGTGCCAGTAGTCAAGTAGGGTCGGCAGGGGTGGATGAAAAACTGTTTTTT | CASSQVGSAGVDEKLFF
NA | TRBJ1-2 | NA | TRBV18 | TGTGCCAGCTCACCAACCACAATTAACTATGGCTACACCTTC | CASSPTTINYGYTF
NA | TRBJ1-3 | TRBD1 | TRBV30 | TGTGCCTGGAGTCCTGGGACAGTTGGAAACACCATATATTTT | CAWSPGTVGNTIYF
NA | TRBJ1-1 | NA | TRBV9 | TGTGCCAGCAGCGTAGGAGGGGGGGCAGTCATGAACACTGAAGCTTTCTTT | CASSVGGGAVMNTEAFF
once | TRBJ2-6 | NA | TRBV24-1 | TGTGCCACCAGTGATGCAAGGGGGTCTGGGGCCAACGTCCTGACTTTC | CATSDARGSGANVLTF
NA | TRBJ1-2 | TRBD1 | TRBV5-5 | TGTGCCAGCAGGACACAGGGGGACTATGGCTACACCTTC | CASRTQGDYGYTF
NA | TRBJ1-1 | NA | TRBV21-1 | TGTGCCAGCAGCAAAGCAGGAAGGGGTCTGAACACTGAAGCTTTCTTT | CASSKAGRGLNTEAFF
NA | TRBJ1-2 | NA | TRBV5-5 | TGTGCCAGCAGCTCAGGATCAAGGGGGGGCTATGGCTACACCTTC | CASSSGSRGGYGYTF
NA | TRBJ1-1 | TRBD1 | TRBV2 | TGTGCCAGCAGAGAGAGGACAGGCGGATGGATGAACACTGAAGCTTTCTTT | CASRERTGGWMNTEAFF
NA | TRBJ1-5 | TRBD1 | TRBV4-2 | TGTGCCAGCAGCCAGAGAGGACAGGGAGCAAATCAGCCCCAGCATTTT | CASSQRGQGANQPQHF
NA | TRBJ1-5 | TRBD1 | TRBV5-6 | TGTGCCAGCAGCTCCCGACAGGGCGGCCAGCCCCAGCATTTT | CASSSRQGGQPQHF
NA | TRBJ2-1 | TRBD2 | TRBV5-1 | TGCGCCAGCAGCTTTTCCCCTGCGCCGGGACTAGCGGGGGGGACCGGGTTTTACAATGAGCAGTTCTTC | CASSFSPAPGLAGGTGFYNEQFF
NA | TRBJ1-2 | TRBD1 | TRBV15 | TGTGCCACCAGCAGAGTACAGGGGGCAATCAAGAATGGCTACACCTTC | CATSRVQGAIKNGYTF
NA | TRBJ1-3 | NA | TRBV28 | TGTGCCAGCAGTTCCGGGGGGGCTGGAAACACCATATATTTT | CASSSGGAGNTIYF
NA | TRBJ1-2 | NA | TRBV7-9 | TGTGCCAGCAGCCCACAGGGTGGCTACACCTTC | CASSPQGGYTF
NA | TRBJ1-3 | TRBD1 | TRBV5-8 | TGTGCCAGCAGTATCACCCCAGGGGGTTCAGGAAACACCATATATTTT | CASSITPGGSGNTIYF
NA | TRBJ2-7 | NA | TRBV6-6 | TGTGCCAGCAGTCGGAAGCTGGAGCAGTACTTC | CASSRKLEQYF
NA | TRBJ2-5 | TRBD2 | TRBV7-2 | TGTGCCAGCAGCCCGCAGGCGCTAGCGGGGGGTTTTCTAGGGACCCAGTACTTC | CASSPQALAGGFLGTQYF
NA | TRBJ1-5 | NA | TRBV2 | TGTGCCAGCAGTGAAGGTAGCTACCGGCCCCAGCATTTT | CASSEGSYRPQHF
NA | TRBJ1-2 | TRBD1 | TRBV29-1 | TGCAGCGTCTGGGGGACAGAAGATAACTATGGCTACACCTTC | CSVWGTEDNYGYTF
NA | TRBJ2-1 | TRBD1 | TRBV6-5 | TGTGCCAGCAGGCCTACAGGGGGACTTTACAATGAGCAGTTCTTC | CASRPTGGLYNEQFF
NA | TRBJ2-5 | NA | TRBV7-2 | TGTGCCAGCAGCTATTCGCGTACGGAGACCCAGTACTTC | CASSYSRTETQYF
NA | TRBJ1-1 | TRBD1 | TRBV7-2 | TGTGCCAGCAGTCCCCGCTGGACAGGTCCCATGAACACTGAAGCTTTCTTT | CASSPRWTGPMNTEAFF
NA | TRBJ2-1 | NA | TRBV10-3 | TGTGCCATCAGTGAAAGGGCGGGGCAATCCCTGGTTGAGCAGTTCTTC | CAISERAGQSLVEQFF
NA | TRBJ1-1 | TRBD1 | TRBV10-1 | TGCGCCAGCGGCGGACAGGGGCCTGAAGCTTTCTTT | CASGGQGPEAFF
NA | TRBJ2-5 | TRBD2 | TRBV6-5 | TGTGCCAGCATAGAGACTAGCGGGGCGGAGACCCAGTACTTC | CASIETSGAETQYF
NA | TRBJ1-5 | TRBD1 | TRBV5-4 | TGTGCCAGCAGCCCCGGGTCAGGGGGGAATCAGCCCCAGCATTTT | CASSPGSGGNQPQHF
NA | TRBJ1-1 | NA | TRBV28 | TGTGCCAGCCTTGAAGGGGGGGCGCGGGACACTGAAGCTTTCTTT | CASLEGGARDTEAFF
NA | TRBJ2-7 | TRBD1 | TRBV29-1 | TGCAGCGGGGGGACAGTCGACGAGCAGTACTTC | CSGGTVDEQYF
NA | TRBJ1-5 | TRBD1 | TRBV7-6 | TGTGCCAGCAGCTTAGGAGCCGGGACAGGGCAGGGTCAGCCCCAGCATTTT | CASSLGAGTGQGQPQHF
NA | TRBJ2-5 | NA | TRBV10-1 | TGCGCCAGCAGTCTAGCTGTTCAAGAGACCCAGTACTTC | CASSLAVQETQYF
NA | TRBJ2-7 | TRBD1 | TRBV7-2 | TGTGCCAGCAGCTTAGATGGGACAGTGGGCTACGAGCAGTACTTC | CASSLDGTVGYEQYF
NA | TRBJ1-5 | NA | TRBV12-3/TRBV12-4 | TGTGCCAGCAGTTTTTCGGGGAATCAGCCCCAGCATTTT | CASSFSGNQPQHF
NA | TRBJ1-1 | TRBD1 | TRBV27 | TGTGCCAGCAGCCGAGACCCCAGGGGGAAGAACACTGAAGCTTTCTTT | CASSRDPRGKNTEAFF
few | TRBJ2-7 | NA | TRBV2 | TGTGCCAGCACTCCTAGGTTAGGGCAGTACTTC | CASTPRLGQYF
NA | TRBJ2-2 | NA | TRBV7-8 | TGTGCCAGCAGGGTGGGGGGACTGAACACCGGGGAGCTGTTTTTT | CASRVGGLNTGELFF
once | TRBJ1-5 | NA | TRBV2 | TGTGCCGGTAGTTCTGGGCTATGGCAGCCCCAGCATTTT | CAGSSGLWQPQHF
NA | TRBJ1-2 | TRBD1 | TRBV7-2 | TGTGCCAGCAGCAGGACAGGGGTCTCTAACTATGGCTACACCTTC | CASSRTGVSNYGYTF
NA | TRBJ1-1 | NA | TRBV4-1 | TGCGCCAGCAGCCAAGATCTTGGCAACACTGAAGCTTTCTTT | CASSQDLGNTEAFF
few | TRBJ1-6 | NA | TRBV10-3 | TGTGCCATCAGTGAAGGGCAGGGCTACTCACCCCTCCACTTT | CAISEGQGYSPLHF
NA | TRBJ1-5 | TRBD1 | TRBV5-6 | TGTGCCAGCAGCATGGACGGAGGGGGCGTGAATCAGCCCCAGCATTTT | CASSMDGGGVNQPQHF
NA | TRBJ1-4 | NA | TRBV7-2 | TGTGCCAGCAGCCCACGGACAGATAATGAAAAACTGTTTTTT | CASSPRTDNEKLFF
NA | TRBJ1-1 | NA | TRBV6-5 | TGTGCCAGCAGTTATAGGGGAAACACTGAAGCTTTCTTT | CASSYRGNTEAFF